Listed below are T cell receptor beta chains from one sample, sequenced in a study of T-cell reconstitution after alpha-beta-depleted transplantation in children. Using its own MiXCR run on the PCR reads, TCRdb lists one record per CDR3 protein. The sample carries approximately 980,000 distinct CDR3 sequences, about 26% recorded once. The sequencing used PBMCs, mostly from graft donor cells, collected 360 days after TCRalphabeta/CD19-depleted stem cell transplant. All receptors derive from a boy younger than two who had a stem cell transplant for SCID, so the T cells may come from the graft donor. The CDR3 runs from the conserved cysteine through the conserved F or W. The D gene is left open where the match is weak. Where a row states a size, it is once, few, many or the class of an expanded clone; other rows omit it.

J: TRBJ2-6; D: NA; size: NA; V: TRBV5-1; CDR3: CASSEGFSGANVLTF; DNA: TGCGCCAGCAGCGAAGGGTTCTCTGGGGCCAACGTCCTGACTTTC
J: TRBJ2-1; D: NA; size: few; V: TRBV9; CDR3: CASSPQQSYNEQFF; DNA: TGTGCCAGCAGCCCCCAACAGTCCTACAATGAGCAGTTCTTC
J: TRBJ2-2; D: TRBD1; size: few; V: TRBV7-9; CDR3: CASSPTQGWELFF; DNA: TGTGCCAGCAGCCCCACACAGGGGTGGGAGCTGTTTTTT
J: TRBJ1-1; D: NA; size: few; V: TRBV6-5; CDR3: CASSYSKFAEAFF; DNA: TGTGCCAGCAGTTACTCGAAGTTCGCTGAAGCTTTCTTT
J: TRBJ2-7; D: TRBD2; size: few; V: TRBV12-3/TRBV12-4; CDR3: CASSPKLLAGGTYEQYF; DNA: TGTGCCAGCAGTCCAAAGTTGCTAGCGGGGGGGACGTACGAGCAGTACTTC
J: TRBJ2-5; D: NA; size: NA; V: TRBV4-1; CDR3: CASSRRDFGQETQYF; DNA: TGCGCCAGCAGCCGTAGGGACTTCGGACAAGAGACCCAGTACTTC
J: TRBJ1-1; D: NA; size: NA; V: TRBV19; CDR3: CASSIPRRAMNTEAFF; DNA: TGTGCCAGTAGTATACCGAGGAGGGCCATGAACACTGAAGCTTTCTTT
J: TRBJ2-7; D: TRBD1; size: few; V: TRBV10-3; CDR3: CAIAPTGGKSYEQYF; DNA: TGTGCCATCGCGCCGACAGGGGGAAAAAGCTACGAGCAGTACTTC
J: TRBJ2-1; D: NA; size: NA; V: TRBV12-3/TRBV12-4; CDR3: CASSSLGINEQFF; DNA: TGTGCCAGCAGTTCCCTCGGGATTAATGAGCAGTTCTTC
J: TRBJ1-1; D: TRBD1; size: NA; V: TRBV5-1; CDR3: CASSWETGRGNTEAFF; DNA: TGCGCCAGCAGCTGGGAGACAGGGAGGGGGAACACTGAAGCTTTCTTT
J: TRBJ1-5; D: NA; size: NA; V: TRBV10-3; CDR3: CAISEIRGGQPQHF; DNA: TGTGCCATCAGTGAGATCCGGGGCGGTCAGCCCCAGCATTTT
J: TRBJ1-1; D: TRBD1; size: NA; V: TRBV6-1; CDR3: CASTWAGGNTEAFF; DNA: TGTGCCAGCACGTGGGCAGGGGGAAATACTGAAGCTTTCTTT
J: TRBJ2-7; D: NA; size: many; V: TRBV9; CDR3: CASSAATGSSYEQYF; DNA: TGTGCCAGCAGCGCAGCCACAGGGAGCTCCTACGAGCAGTACTTC
J: TRBJ2-1; D: TRBD1; size: few; V: TRBV5-1; CDR3: CASSLAGTGGANEQFF; DNA: TGCGCCAGCAGCTTGGCCGGGACAGGGGGCGCGAATGAGCAGTTCTTC
J: TRBJ2-1; D: NA; size: once; V: TRBV5-6; CDR3: CASSLRRGSEQFF; DNA: TGTGCCAGCAGTTTACGGAGGGGTTCTGAGCAGTTCTTC
J: TRBJ2-5; D: NA; size: many; V: TRBV12-3/TRBV12-4; CDR3: CASSFGSGETQYF; DNA: TGTGCCAGCAGTTTCGGCAGTGGGGAGACCCAGTACTTC
J: TRBJ2-1; D: NA; size: once; V: TRBV10-3; CDR3: CAISDGGRGRTLNEQFF; DNA: TGTGCCATCAGTGACGGCGGACGGGGGCGAACCCTCAATGAGCAGTTCTTC
J: TRBJ2-2; D: NA; size: few; V: TRBV5-1; CDR3: CASSISGANTGELFF; DNA: TGCGCCAGCAGCATCTCGGGAGCGAACACCGGGGAGCTGTTTTTT
J: TRBJ2-1; D: TRBD1; size: few; V: TRBV18; CDR3: CASGRGQGDYSRYNEQFF; DNA: TGTGCCAGCGGCAGAGGACAGGGAGACTACTCTCGTTACAATGAGCAGTTCTTC
J: TRBJ2-7; D: TRBD2; size: NA; V: TRBV12-3/TRBV12-4; CDR3: CASSGAGGHSYEQYF; DNA: TGTGCCAGCAGCGGGGCGGGGGGGCACTCCTACGAGCAGTACTTC
J: TRBJ2-5; D: NA; size: NA; V: TRBV6-5; CDR3: CASSYNGLETQYF; DNA: TGTGCCAGCAGTTACAACGGACTAGAGACCCAGTACTTC
J: TRBJ2-3; D: NA; size: NA; V: TRBV13; CDR3: CASSPSGPYTQYF; DNA: TGTGCCAGCAGCCCCAGCGGGCCTTATACGCAGTATTTT
J: TRBJ1-6; D: NA; size: few; V: TRBV12-3/TRBV12-4; CDR3: CASSPSTGYGNSPLHF; DNA: TGTGCCAGCAGCCCTTCAACAGGGTATGGAAATTCACCCCTCCACTTT
J: TRBJ2-5; D: NA; size: once; V: TRBV3-1; CDR3: CASSQRVIPTGEGETQYF; DNA: TGTGCCAGCAGCCAAAGGGTGATACCAACGGGTGAGGGAGAGACCCAGTACTTC
J: TRBJ1-2; D: TRBD1; size: NA; V: TRBV19; CDR3: CAIRDRESYGYTF; DNA: TGTGCCATCAGGGACAGGGAGAGCTATGGCTACACCTTC
J: TRBJ1-2; D: NA; size: NA; V: TRBV9; CDR3: CASSVDPGGTANYGYTF; DNA: TGTGCCAGCAGCGTAGACCCGGGGGGTACAGCGAACTATGGCTACACCTTC
J: TRBJ2-1; D: NA; size: many; V: TRBV12-3/TRBV12-4; CDR3: CASSPEYNEQFF; DNA: TGTGCCAGCAGTCCCGAGTACAATGAGCAGTTCTTC
J: TRBJ1-1; D: TRBD1; size: NA; V: TRBV4-3; CDR3: CASSQGGGRGNTEAFF; DNA: TGCGCCAGCAGCCAAGGAGGGGGCAGGGGAAACACTGAAGCTTTCTTT
J: TRBJ2-7; D: NA; size: few; V: TRBV7-9; CDR3: CASSRGYLLSGEQYF; DNA: TGTGCCAGCAGCCGGGGGTATCTTCTGTCGGGCGAGCAGTACTTC
J: TRBJ2-5; D: TRBD2; size: NA; V: TRBV4-1; CDR3: CASSQAPLAGVQETQYF; DNA: TGCGCCAGCAGCCAAGCTCCGCTAGCGGGGGTCCAAGAGACCCAGTACTTC
J: TRBJ1-4; D: NA; size: NA; V: TRBV21-1; CDR3: CASSKGRQGQGKTVF; DNA: TGTGCCAGCAGCAAAGGTCGGCAGGGTCAGGGAAAAACTGTTTTT
J: TRBJ2-7; D: NA; size: NA; V: TRBV3-1; CDR3: CASSQDFNYEQYF; DNA: TGTGCCAGCAGCCAAGATTTTAACTACGAGCAGTACTTC
J: TRBJ1-1; D: NA; size: few; V: TRBV9; CDR3: CASSVETEAFF; DNA: TGTGCCAGCAGCGTTGAAACTGAAGCTTTCTTT
J: TRBJ2-7; D: NA; size: few; V: TRBV20-1; CDR3: CSARDEWHRTYEQYF; DNA: TGCAGTGCTAGAGATGAATGGCACAGAACCTACGAGCAGTACTTC
J: TRBJ2-5; D: NA; size: NA; V: TRBV12-3/TRBV12-4; CDR3: CACSLRETQYF; DNA: TGTGCCTGCAGCCTGAGGGAGACCCAGTACTTC
J: TRBJ2-2; D: NA; size: few; V: TRBV7-3; CDR3: CASSLFPFTGELFF; DNA: TGTGCCAGCAGCTTATTCCCCTTCACCGGGGAGCTGTTTTTT
J: TRBJ2-5; D: NA; size: few; V: TRBV29-1; CDR3: CSIGGGLRETQYF; DNA: TGCAGCATAGGAGGGGGCTTAAGGGAGACCCAGTACTTC
J: TRBJ2-7; D: TRBD1; size: NA; V: TRBV15; CDR3: CATSRDGGRGQYEQYF; DNA: TGTGCCACCAGCAGAGATGGCGGCAGGGGGCAGTACGAGCAGTACTTC
J: TRBJ1-2; D: NA; size: NA; V: TRBV29-1; CDR3: CSVGLSKGPHGYTF; DNA: TGCAGCGTTGGGTTGTCAAAGGGTCCGCATGGCTACACCTTC
J: TRBJ1-1; D: NA; size: NA; V: TRBV3-1; CDR3: CASSPPGRWNTEAFF; DNA: TGTGCCAGCAGCCCTCCGGGACGGTGGAACACTGAAGCTTTCTTT
J: TRBJ1-2; D: NA; size: NA; V: TRBV7-9; CDR3: CASSSSTGDSTPYGYTF; DNA: TGTGCCAGCAGCTCATCGACAGGAGACTCTACTCCCTATGGCTACACCTTC
J: TRBJ1-1; D: NA; size: many; V: TRBV7-9; CDR3: CASSLGWGENTEAFF; DNA: TGTGCCAGCAGCTTAGGTTGGGGAGAGAACACTGAAGCTTTCTTT
J: TRBJ2-5; D: NA; size: few; V: TRBV4-3; CDR3: CASSQDPRDQETQYF; DNA: TGCGCCAGCAGCCAAGACCCGAGGGATCAAGAGACCCAGTACTTC
J: TRBJ2-3; D: TRBD2; size: few; V: TRBV7-8; CDR3: CASSLVIAGVTDTQYF; DNA: TGTGCCAGCAGCTTAGTGATAGCGGGGGTCACAGATACGCAGTATTTT
J: TRBJ2-2; D: TRBD2; size: few; V: TRBV6-1; CDR3: CASRGGLAGSTGELFF; DNA: TGTGCCAGCAGGGGGGGACTAGCGGGTTCCACCGGGGAGCTGTTTTTT
J: TRBJ1-1; D: NA; size: few; V: TRBV15; CDR3: CATSRGPFDGRAFF; DNA: TGTGCCACCAGCAGAGGGCCCTTCGACGGTAGGGCTTTCTTT
J: TRBJ1-1; D: NA; size: many; V: TRBV5-1; CDR3: CASSPGIGAWGTEAFF; DNA: TGCGCCAGCAGCCCCGGAATCGGAGCTTGGGGCACTGAAGCTTTCTTT
J: TRBJ2-1; D: TRBD2; size: NA; V: TRBV6-5; CDR3: CASSYRGTSGGARGEQFF; DNA: TGTGCCAGCAGTTACCGTGGGACTAGCGGGGGGGCTAGGGGTGAGCAGTTCTTC